Sequencing of this T cell receptor beta chain was carried out in a study of blood T cells in healthy people across ages. A second PCR, run for about 7 to 11 cycles, used a sample-barcoded 5' primer plus a J-beta primer mix. Using its own MiXCR run on the 5' RACE reads, TCRdb lists one record per CDR3 protein. Here the sample spans roughly 700,000 distinct CDR3 sequences, around 48% being singletons. This clonotype was seen only a few times. CDR1 is DFQATT, CDR2 SNEGSKA, per germline (reference sequence). Trimming shortened V by 3 bases and J by 1 base, and 6 bases separated the two germline ends. This CDR3 is built from 13 residues.

The receptor comes from a woman aged 55-69 years in good health. This sequence joins TRBV20-1 and TRBJ2-2, with D maybe TRBD2 (6 bases). Sequenced: blood. The chain's CDR3 is CSASGRNTGELFF. The CDR3 DNA is TGCAGTGCTAGCGGGAGGAACACCGGGGAGCTGTTTTTT.